This T cell receptor (beta chain) was retrieved from a study of blood T cell repertoires in COVID-19. In the authors' methods: Amplification from reference gene primers served as the basis for estimated nucleated cell counts. The table came from immunoSEQ multiplex PCR; TCRdb's copy has only in-frame clones and leaves some out. V and J calls and clone size are as listed in that table; D and trimming were resolved from the DNA. The table has 130,000 to 150,000 clones, 81% seen once. Germline loops: CDR1 SQVTM, CDR2 ANQGSEA. V was pared by 7 bases and J by 5 bases, with 12 bases of the junction left unmatched. The CDR3 loop spans 14 amino acids.

The chain recombines TRBV29-1 with TRBJ2-5; 8 bases fit TRBD1. Input material: peripheral blood. The TCR was taken from a human donor in a cohort sampled during active COVID-19. CDR3: CSASSTGVWETQYF. The CDR3 region has the DNA TGCAGCGCCTCCTCGACAGGGGTTTGGGAGACCCAGTACTTC. Using reference TRBV29-1 and TRBJ2-5 for the parts outside the CDR3, the full variable domain is SAVISQKPSRDICQRGTSLTIQCQVDSQVTMMFWYRQQPGQSLTLIATANQGSEATYESGFVIDKFPISRPNLTFSTLTVSNMSPEDSSIYLCSASSTGVWETQYFGPGTRLLVL.